These 12 T cell receptor beta chains share one sample of origin, sequenced in a study of blood T cells in healthy people across ages. Alongside a J-beta primer mix, a sample-barcoded 5' primer served in a second PCR lasting about 7 to 11 cycles. TCRdb independently ran MiXCR on the 5' RACE reads; one entry per CDR3 protein. The sample lists hundreds of thousands of distinct CDR3 sequences, roughly 56% occurring once. The sequenced sample consisted of blood. The receptors were sampled from a man aged 40-55 years in good health.

The rearrangement links TRBV20-1 to TRBJ2-1; the match to TRBD1 covers 9 bases. V was pared by 6 bases and J by 5 bases, with 5 bases of the junction left unmatched. Germline values: CDR1 DFQATT, CDR2 SNEGSKA (reference sequence). The CDR3 covers 13 residues. Written as DNA, the CDR3 is TGCAGTGCCATGACAGGGGGAAACAATGAGCAGTTCTTC. Its protein product is CSAMTGGNNEQFF.

This clonotype has just a few counts. The chain joins TRBV5-1 to TRBJ1-5; weak D call: TRBD1 (5 bases). The V and J ends lost 3 bases and 4 bases respectively, with 14 bases between them. From germline, CDR1 is SGHRS and CDR2 YFSETQ. The CDR3 is 15 residues long. The CDR3 DNA is TGCGCCAGCAGCTGGACGACGGGACGTAATCAGCCCCAGCATTTT. This sequence encodes CASSWTTGRNQPQHF.

The chain is built from TRBV29-1 and TRBJ2-7; D might be TRBD2 (6 bases). Per germline, CDR1 SQVTM and CDR2 ANQGSEA. The V end was cut by 6 bases, the J end by 3 bases, with 15 bases between. The CDR3 loop spans 13 amino acids. CDR3 nucleotides: TGCAGCGTCGGAGGGCAGGGCTACTACGAGCAGTACTTC. Amino acids: CSVGGQGYYEQYF.

Remarks on this clonotype: Since a much larger clone is just one base distant, this may be a read error. The gene calls are TRBV4-2 and TRBJ2-3; D uncertain. This CDR3 is built from 15 residues. Germline-derived CDR1 and CDR2 are LGHNA and YNFKEQ. CDR3 in amino acids: CASGQSLSSERTQYF. The CDR3 region has the DNA TGTGCCAGCGGCCAAAGTTTGAGTTCCGAGAGGACGCAGTATTTT.

The chain carries TRBV6-5 and TRBJ2-3, with D possibly TRBD2 on 5 matching bases. The V and J ends lost 0 bases and 1 base respectively, with 14 bases between them. Per germline, CDR1 MNHEY and CDR2 SVGAGI. This CDR3 region has 17 residues. The CDR3 DNA is TGTGCCAGCAGTTACTCGTGGCGGGTGGCAGGCACAGATACGCAGTATTTT. Translating gives CASSYSWRVAGTDTQYF.

The rearrangement links TRBV2 to TRBJ2-1; D is ambiguous. This CDR3 spans 12 amino acids. Germline V gives CDR1 SNHLY, CDR2 FYNNEI. Trimming took 8 bases from V and 3 from J, leaving 8 bases between them. The CDR3 sequence is CASDVGYNEQFF. CDR3 sequence (DNA): TGTGCCAGCGATGTTGGCTACAATGAGCAGTTCTTC. Supplemented by reference TRBV2 and TRBJ2-1, the full variable domain reads EPEVTQTPSHQVTQMGQEVILRCVPISNHLYFYWYRQILGQKVEFLVSFYNNEISEKSEIFDDQFSVERPDGSNFTLKIRSTKLEDSAMYFCASDVGYNEQFFGPGTRLTVL.

V gene TRBV5-6 combines with J gene TRBJ2-6; maybe TRBD1 (6 bases). The CDR3 totals 19 residues. The germline gives CDR1 SGHDT, CDR2 YYEEEE. V lost 2 bases and J 0 bases, leaving 18 bases between the germline ends. CDR3 residues: CASSFSGTWGFSGANVLTF. The CDR3 DNA reads TGTGCCAGCAGCTTTTCCGGGACATGGGGATTCTCTGGGGCCAACGTCCTGACTTTC.

The rearrangement uses TRBV18 and TRBJ2-5; 8 positions match TRBD1. CDR3 size: 17 residues. After removal of 1 base from V and 2 bases from J, the junction contained 9 bases not matched to a gene. CDR1 is KGHSH, CDR2 LQKENI, per germline. CDR3 nucleotide sequence: TGTGCCAGCTCACCACAGGTGACAGGGGTAGGACAAGAGACCCAGTACTTC. Translation gives CASSPQVTGVGQETQYF.

The rearrangement uses TRBV12-3 or TRBV12-4 and TRBJ1-1; a possible D gene is TRBD1 (6 bases). The CDR3 loop spans 12 amino acids. V lost 5 bases, J lost 6 bases, and 10 bases lay in between. The CDR3 spells CASSSRGPEAFF. CDR3 sequence (DNA): TGTGCCAGCAGTAGCAGGGGCCCTGAAGCTTTCTTT.

The chain couples TRBV6-5 to TRBJ2-6; D perhaps matches TRBD2 (6 bases). Trimming removed 5 bases at V and 3 bases at J, with 14 bases between. There are 16 residues in the CDR3. Germline V CDR1 and CDR2: MNHEY, SVGAGI. CDR3 loop: CASSPRRGGGANVLTF. CDR3 DNA sequence: TGTGCCAGCAGTCCCCGGCGGGGTGGTGGGGCCAACGTCCTGACTTTC.

The V gene is TRBV6-5, the J gene TRBJ1-4; D gene unclear. Per the germline V gene, CDR1 is MNHEY and CDR2 is SVGAGI. This CDR3 is 13 amino acids long. V lost 0 bases and J 10 bases, leaving 9 bases between the germline ends. The CDR3 bases are TGTGCCAGCAGTTACTCATGGCGGGGAAAACTGTTTTTT. Translating it yields CASSYSWRGKLFF.

This clonotype showed up just a few times. The genes are TRBV20-1 and TRBJ1-2, with no clear D. Germline V lookup: CDR1 DFQATT, CDR2 SNEGSKA (reference sequence). Trimming removed 5 bases from V and 7 bases from J, with 23 bases in between. The CDR3 has 15 amino acids. In DNA, the CDR3 is TGCAGTGCTCGGGGTCTCCTCTGGGTCGTCTCTGGCTACACCTTC. This sequence encodes CSARGLLWVVSGYTF.